These T cell receptor beta chains were read from a single sample in a study of T cell responses to AZD1222 COVID-19 vaccine. TCRdb keeps only in-frame clones here, not all; method: immunoSEQ multiplex PCR. In the table there are fewer than 130,000 clones, around 90% of which are singletons. Source: peripheral blood, taken on day 0 of AZD1222 vaccination. These TCRs come from an adult in good health. The CDR3 runs from the conserved cysteine through the conserved F or W. A D gene is named only where the DNA matches it firmly. Size is stated for part of the rows, as once, few or many counts, or as a class when the clone is expanded.

d_call: NA; v_call: TRBV1; j_call: TRBJ2-3; clone_size: NA; cdr3_aa: CTSSSLAPAFDTQYF; cdr3_nt: TGCACCAGCAGCAGTCTAGCGCCTGCCTTCGATACGCAGTATTTT
d_call: TRBD1; v_call: TRBV9; j_call: TRBJ1-3; clone_size: NA; cdr3_aa: CASGPQGAGNTIYF; cdr3_nt: TGTGCCAGCGGACCACAGGGGGCTGGAAACACCATATATTTT
d_call: NA; v_call: TRBV12-3/TRBV12-4; j_call: TRBJ1-4; clone_size: once; cdr3_aa: CATTGPNEKLFF; cdr3_nt: TGTGCCACGACCGGTCCTAATGAAAAACTGTTTTTT
d_call: NA; v_call: TRBV3-1/TRBV3-2; j_call: TRBJ1-2; clone_size: NA; cdr3_aa: CASSQAGRVAGYTF; cdr3_nt: TGTGCCAGCAGCCAAGCGGGCAGAGTTGCTGGCTACACCTTC
d_call: NA; v_call: TRBV28; j_call: TRBJ1-6; clone_size: once; cdr3_aa: CASRSSRAINSPLHF; cdr3_nt: TGTGCCAGCAGATCAAGCAGGGCAATAAATTCACCCCTCCACTTT
d_call: TRBD2; v_call: TRBV27; j_call: TRBJ2-7; clone_size: NA; cdr3_aa: CASSLGGGLTYEQYF; cdr3_nt: TGTGCCAGCAGTTTAGGCGGGGGACTTACCTACGAGCAGTACTTC
d_call: TRBD1; v_call: TRBV19; j_call: TRBJ1-4; clone_size: NA; cdr3_aa: CASSTGQGPEKLFF; cdr3_nt: TGTGCCAGTAGTACTGGACAGGGCCCGGAAAAACTGTTTTTT
d_call: NA; v_call: TRBV6-5; j_call: TRBJ2-7; clone_size: once; cdr3_aa: CASSPTDGPSYEQYF; cdr3_nt: TGTGCCAGCAGTCCCACGGACGGCCCCTCCTACGAGCAGTACTTC
d_call: NA; v_call: TRBV7-9; j_call: TRBJ1-2; clone_size: NA; cdr3_aa: CASSLVGGGTLYGYTF; cdr3_nt: TGTGCCAGCAGCTTAGTAGGAGGTGGGACTCTCTATGGCTACACCTTC
d_call: TRBD1; v_call: TRBV28; j_call: TRBJ2-7; clone_size: NA; cdr3_aa: CASSIWTGTHEQYF; cdr3_nt: TGTGCCAGCAGTATCTGGACAGGAACCCACGAGCAGTACTTC
d_call: NA; v_call: TRBV28; j_call: TRBJ1-1; clone_size: NA; cdr3_aa: CASSQGWAEAFF; cdr3_nt: TGTGCCAGCAGTCAGGGGTGGGCTGAAGCTTTCTTT
d_call: NA; v_call: TRBV6-2/TRBV6-3; j_call: TRBJ1-5; clone_size: few; cdr3_aa: CASSKGSFFSNQPQHF; cdr3_nt: TGTGCCAGCAGCAAAGGGTCTTTTTTTAGCAATCAGCCCCAGCATTTT
d_call: NA; v_call: TRBV7-8; j_call: TRBJ1-2; clone_size: NA; cdr3_aa: CASSLWSGGPYGYTF; cdr3_nt: TGTGCCAGCAGCTTATGGTCCGGCGGGCCCTATGGCTACACCTTC
d_call: TRBD1; v_call: TRBV10-3; j_call: TRBJ1-5; clone_size: once; cdr3_aa: CAIRGGTGSHQPQHF; cdr3_nt: TGTGCCATCAGGGGGGGGACAGGCAGTCATCAGCCCCAGCATTTT
d_call: NA; v_call: TRBV14; j_call: TRBJ2-7; clone_size: NA; cdr3_aa: CASSLAGLYEQYF; cdr3_nt: TGTGCCAGCAGCCTCGCCGGACTCTACGAGCAGTACTTC
d_call: TRBD1; v_call: TRBV19; j_call: TRBJ1-6; clone_size: NA; cdr3_aa: CASSTLDRANSPLHF; cdr3_nt: TGTGCCAGTAGCACCCTGGACAGGGCAAATTCACCCCTCCACTTT
d_call: TRBD1; v_call: TRBV7-9; j_call: TRBJ1-4; clone_size: NA; cdr3_aa: CASARVGTGREKLFF; cdr3_nt: TGTGCCAGCGCGCGCGTTGGGACAGGGCGTGAAAAACTGTTTTTT
d_call: NA; v_call: TRBV4-1; j_call: TRBJ1-5; clone_size: once; cdr3_aa: CASSQVSGGNQPQHF; cdr3_nt: TGCGCCAGCAGCCAAGTGTCTGGGGGCAATCAGCCCCAGCATTTT
d_call: TRBD1; v_call: TRBV19; j_call: TRBJ2-2; clone_size: once; cdr3_aa: CASSLDRRTGELFF; cdr3_nt: TGTGCCAGTAGTCTGGACAGGCGGACCGGGGAGCTGTTTTTT
d_call: NA; v_call: TRBV28; j_call: TRBJ1-1; clone_size: NA; cdr3_aa: CASSPGYTEAFF; cdr3_nt: TGTGCCAGCAGTCCAGGGTATACTGAAGCTTTCTTT
d_call: TRBD1; v_call: TRBV19; j_call: TRBJ2-1; clone_size: NA; cdr3_aa: CASSSSQGTAYNEQFF; cdr3_nt: TGTGCCAGTAGTTCCTCCCAAGGGACAGCCTACAATGAGCAGTTCTTC
d_call: TRBD2; v_call: TRBV11-3; j_call: TRBJ2-5; clone_size: NA; cdr3_aa: CASSYKIAGPGETQYF; cdr3_nt: TGTGCCAGCAGCTATAAAATAGCGGGCCCCGGAGAGACCCAGTACTTC
d_call: TRBD1; v_call: TRBV30; j_call: TRBJ2-3; clone_size: NA; cdr3_aa: CAWSWGRQGWDTQYF; cdr3_nt: TGTGCCTGGAGTTGGGGGAGACAGGGTTGGGATACGCAGTATTTT
d_call: TRBD1; v_call: TRBV7-9; j_call: TRBJ1-3; clone_size: NA; cdr3_aa: CALKGGPSGNTIYF; cdr3_nt: TGTGCCCTCAAAGGGGGCCCCTCTGGAAACACCATATATTTT
d_call: NA; v_call: TRBV19; j_call: TRBJ2-7; clone_size: NA; cdr3_aa: CASSMGRLSYEQYF; cdr3_nt: TGTGCCAGTAGTATGGGCAGGCTCTCCTACGAGCAGTACTTC
d_call: NA; v_call: TRBV30; j_call: TRBJ1-2; clone_size: NA; cdr3_aa: CAWSVGQGNGYTF; cdr3_nt: TGTGCCTGGAGTGTAGGGCAGGGAAATGGCTACACCTTC
d_call: NA; v_call: TRBV12-3/TRBV12-4; j_call: TRBJ1-1; clone_size: NA; cdr3_aa: CASSFQGRSEAFF; cdr3_nt: TGTGCCAGCAGTTTTCAGGGTCGATCTGAAGCTTTCTTT
d_call: NA; v_call: TRBV6-5; j_call: TRBJ1-5; clone_size: few; cdr3_aa: CSSGGGYSNQPQHF; cdr3_nt: TGTTCAAGCGGCGGGGGGTATAGCAATCAGCCCCAGCATTTT
d_call: NA; v_call: TRBV29-1; j_call: TRBJ2-3; clone_size: NA; cdr3_aa: CSGWGGATDTQYF; cdr3_nt: TGCAGCGGTTGGGGTGGGGCGACGGATACGCAGTATTTT
d_call: NA; v_call: TRBV6-5; j_call: TRBJ1-3; clone_size: once; cdr3_aa: CASSPSDRRNTIYF; cdr3_nt: TGTGCCAGCAGTCCCTCCGACAGAAGAAACACCATATATTTT
d_call: TRBD2; v_call: TRBV28; j_call: TRBJ2-1; clone_size: NA; cdr3_aa: CASTWLAGGIPYNEQFF; cdr3_nt: TGTGCCAGCACCTGGTTAGCGGGGGGGATTCCGTACAATGAGCAGTTCTTC
d_call: NA; v_call: TRBV24-1; j_call: TRBJ1-3; clone_size: NA; cdr3_aa: CATSDGNTIYF; cdr3_nt: TGTGCCACCAGTGATGGAAACACCATATATTTT
d_call: TRBD1; v_call: TRBV4-1; j_call: TRBJ1-1; clone_size: NA; cdr3_aa: CASSQEGRGRTEAFF; cdr3_nt: TGCGCCAGCAGCCAAGAGGGTAGGGGGCGCACTGAAGCTTTCTTT
d_call: TRBD1; v_call: TRBV15; j_call: TRBJ2-3; clone_size: NA; cdr3_aa: CATSLRQGEPDTQYF; cdr3_nt: TGTGCCACCAGTTTACGACAGGGGGAACCTGATACGCAGTATTTT
d_call: NA; v_call: TRBV19; j_call: TRBJ2-7; clone_size: NA; cdr3_aa: CASSPRTVYEQYF; cdr3_nt: TGTGCCAGTAGTCCCCGGACAGTCTACGAGCAGTACTTC
d_call: TRBD1; v_call: TRBV19; j_call: TRBJ1-2; clone_size: NA; cdr3_aa: CASSDRDRGSVGYTF; cdr3_nt: TGTGCCAGTAGTGACAGGGACAGGGGTTCGGTTGGCTACACCTTC
d_call: TRBD1; v_call: TRBV10-2; j_call: TRBJ1-1; clone_size: NA; cdr3_aa: CASSITGGTEAFF; cdr3_nt: TGCGCCAGCAGTATAACAGGGGGCACTGAAGCTTTCTTT
d_call: TRBD1; v_call: TRBV6-5; j_call: TRBJ2-7; clone_size: NA; cdr3_aa: CASSYSDRGYEQYF; cdr3_nt: TGTGCCAGCAGTTACTCGGACAGGGGGTACGAGCAGTACTTC
d_call: TRBD1; v_call: TRBV7-6; j_call: TRBJ2-2; clone_size: NA; cdr3_aa: CASSQGTGDTGELFF; cdr3_nt: TGTGCCAGCAGCCAAGGGACAGGGGACACCGGGGAGCTGTTTTTT
d_call: NA; v_call: TRBV6-4; j_call: TRBJ2-2; clone_size: NA; cdr3_aa: CATSPDWTSTGELFF; cdr3_nt: TGTGCCACCTCCCCGGACTGGACGTCCACCGGGGAGCTGTTTTTT
d_call: NA; v_call: TRBV4-1; j_call: TRBJ1-5; clone_size: NA; cdr3_aa: CASSQGEGGDQPQHF; cdr3_nt: TGCGCCAGCAGCCAAGGCGAGGGGGGAGATCAGCCCCAGCATTTT